The 8 T cell receptor beta chains listed next were all sequenced from one sample in a study of identical twins. TCRdb analysed the 5' RACE reads with MiXCR anew, one entry per CDR3 protein. The repertoire consists of approximately 490,000 distinct CDR3 sequences, with 20% to 25% occurring once and the leading ten covering around 0.48%. A further study also used this sample, focusing on yellow fever vaccine responses in identical twins.

Sequenced material: CD4+ T cells sorted from blood. The receptor set was obtained from a woman aged 18-29 years in good health.

This clonotype has more than one count but fewer than ten. V is TRBV12-3 or TRBV12-4 and J is TRBJ2-4, with D unresolved. Trimming took off 7 bases at V and 0 bases at J, with 16 bases between the two ends. The CDR3 length is 16 residues. Here the CDR3 reads CASISGPRLAKNIQYF. DNA of the CDR3: TGTGCCAGCATTTCGGGCCCCCGCCTAGCCAAAAACATTCAGTACTTC.

The CDR3 DNA reads as TGTGCCAGCAGTACCTCCGGGACGCAGGGCAGAGGGGAGCAGTACTTC. It yields the protein CASSTSGTQGRGEQYF. This chain uses TRBV28 with TRBJ2-7, with D perhaps given as TRBD1 or TRBD2 (5 bases each). The V end lost 5 bases, the J end lost 7 bases, and 24 bases lay between the germline ends. CDR3 size: 16 residues. CDR1 and CDR2 (germline): MDHEN, SYDVKM. The full variable domain, rest sourced from reference TRBV28 and TRBJ2-7, is DVKVTQSSRYLVKRTGEKVFLECVQDMDHENMFWYRQDPGLGLRLIYFSYDVKMKEKGDIPEGYSVSREKKERFSLILESASTNQTSMYLCASSTSGTQGRGEQYFGPGTRLTVT.

The chain uses TRBV10-3 and TRBJ2-7; 9 nucleotides align to TRBD1. The CDR3 loop spans 13 amino acids. Germline V gene data show CDR1 as ENHRY and CDR2 as SYGVKD. Germline trimming cut 2 bases from V and 6 bases from J; bases unmatched to any gene: 2. CDR3 loop: CAISEGTGSEQYF. Written as DNA, the CDR3 is TGTGCCATCAGTGAGGGGACAGGGTCCGAGCAGTACTTC.

This clonotype was seen only a few times. V and J are TRBV12-3 or TRBV12-4 and TRBJ2-1; 8 bases fit TRBD2. The CDR3 has 16 residues. J gave up 4 bases and V 6 bases, and 11 bases lay outside the gene matches. The CDR3 loop reads CASRKMGSSGYNEQFF. The CDR3 DNA sequence: TGTGCCAGCAGAAAAATGGGGTCTAGCGGGTACAATGAGCAGTTCTTC.

This clonotype has just a few counts. This sequence joins TRBV20-1 and TRBJ2-3, with TRBD2 matching over 10 bases. The CDR3 consists of 16 residues. Germline CDR1 is DFQATT and CDR2 is SNEGSKA (reference sequence). The J segment lost 2 bases and the V segment lost 1 base, leaving 6 bases of the junction unmatched. CDR3 sequence: CSARASGGFTTDTQYF. Written as DNA, the CDR3 is TGCAGTGCTAGAGCTAGCGGGGGTTTTACCACAGATACGCAGTATTTT.

This clonotype was picked up a small number of times. The chain is built from TRBV3-1 and TRBJ2-5; TRBD2 aligns across 8 bases. The germline V gene has CDR1 LGHDT and CDR2 YNNKEL (reference sequence). The CDR3 loop spans 15 amino acids. Trimming cost V 3 bases and J 4 bases; bases outside gene matches: 7. CDR3 in DNA: TGTGCCAGCAGCCAGCCAGCCGGGACTAGAGAGACCCAGTACTTC. It is translated as CASSQPAGTRETQYF.

For the CDR3, the DNA is TGCGCCAGCAGTGAGTCGAGAGGGGGAGGGTCCCCGGAGTACTTC. It translates to CASSESRGGGSPEYF. V gene TRBV10-2 combines with J gene TRBJ2-7, with a possible D match to TRBD2 (7 bases). Germline-derived CDR1 and CDR2 are WSHSY and SAAADI. V shed 0 bases and J shed 11 bases, with 20 bases lying between them. The length of the CDR3 is 15 residues.

The chain recombines TRBV27 with TRBJ2-1; 14 bases are a match to TRBD2. The germline V gene has CDR1 MNHEY and CDR2 SMNVEV (reference sequence). The CDR3 spans 17 residues. V dropped 3 bases and J dropped 2; count of bases not matched to a gene: 3. The CDR3 nucleotides read TGTGCCAGCAGTTTGTGGGGACTAGCGGGGGCCTACAATGAGCAGTTCTTC. Residues: CASSLWGLAGAYNEQFF.